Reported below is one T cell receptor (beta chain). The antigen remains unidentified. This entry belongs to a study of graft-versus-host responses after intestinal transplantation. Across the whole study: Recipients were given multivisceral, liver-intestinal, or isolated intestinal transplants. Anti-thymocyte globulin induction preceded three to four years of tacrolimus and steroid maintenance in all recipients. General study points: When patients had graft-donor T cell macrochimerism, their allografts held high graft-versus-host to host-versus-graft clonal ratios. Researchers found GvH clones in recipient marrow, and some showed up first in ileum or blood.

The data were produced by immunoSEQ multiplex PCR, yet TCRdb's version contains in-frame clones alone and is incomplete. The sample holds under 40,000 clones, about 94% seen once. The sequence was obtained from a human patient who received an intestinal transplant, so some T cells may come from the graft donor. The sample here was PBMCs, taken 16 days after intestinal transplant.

Here the CDR3 DNA reads TGTGCCAGCAGTTCCCCCTCCGGGACGTTGTACAATGAGCAGTTCTTC. This encodes CASSSPSGTLYNEQFF. The V call is TRBV28, the J call TRBJ2-1, with D possibly called TRBD1 or TRBD2 (5 bases each). The CDR3 spans 16 residues. Germline lookup yields CDR1 MDHEN and CDR2 SYDVKM. V lost 4 bases to trimming and J lost 4 bases, with 17 bases between them.